The entry that follows covers one T cell receptor beta chain sequence. Its antigen remains unknown. Data came from immunoSEQ multiplex PCR; TCRdb stores just in-frame clones and leaves some out. The data show tens of thousands of clones, with almost 85% seen just once and about 1.3% held by the top ten. These data are taken from a study of T cells in narcolepsy. Study outcomes and limitations: No autoreactive T cell clone sequences appeared in some memory CD4+ repertoires. Healthy controls reportedly lacked the autoreactive clonotypes serially found in patients' blood. Same-patient CSF and blood CD4+ T cell clonotypes included HCRT-specific and TRIB2-specific autoreactive ones.

This TCR was sampled from a human donor with narcolepsy. Sequenced: CD45RA- memory CD4+ T cells from PBMCs.

The CDR3 reads CASSLFRVGGPANEKLFF. The CDR3 nucleotides read TGTGCCAGCAGCTTATTTCGGGTTGGCGGGCCGGCTAATGAAAAACTGTTTTTT. The chain carries TRBV11-2 and TRBJ1-4; no clear D gene. The CDR3 is 18 amino acids. Trimming shortened V by 2 bases and J by 3 bases, and 19 bases separated the two germline ends. Per the germline V gene, CDR1 is SGHAT and CDR2 is FQNNGV. The full variable domain, its missing parts supplied by reference TRBV11-2 and TRBJ1-4, is EAGVAQSPRYKIIEKRQSVAFWCNPISGHATLYWYQQILGQGPKLLIQFQNNGVVDDSQLPKDRFSAERLKGVDSTLKIQPAKLEDSAVYLCASSLFRVGGPANEKLFFGSGTQLSVL.